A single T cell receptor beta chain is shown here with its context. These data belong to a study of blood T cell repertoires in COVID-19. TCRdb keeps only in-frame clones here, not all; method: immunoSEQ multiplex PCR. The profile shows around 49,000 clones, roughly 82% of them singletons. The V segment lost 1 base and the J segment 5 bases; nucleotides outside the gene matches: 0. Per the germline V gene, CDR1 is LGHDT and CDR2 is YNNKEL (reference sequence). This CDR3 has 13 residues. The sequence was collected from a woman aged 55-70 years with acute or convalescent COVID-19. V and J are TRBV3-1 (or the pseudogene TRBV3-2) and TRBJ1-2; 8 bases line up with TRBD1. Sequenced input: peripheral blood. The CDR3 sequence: CASSQGQGYGYTF. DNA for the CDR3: TGTGCCAGCAGCCAAGGACAGGGGTATGGCTACACCTTC.